Listed below are T cell receptor beta chains from one sample, sequenced in a study of cytomegalovirus exposure and HLA in healthy donors. Measured with immunoSEQ multiplex PCR; TCRdb has only the in-frame clones, and not every one. The sample records more than 130,000 clones, 80% being singletons. Sequencing was carried out using PBMCs. The receptors shown here come from a man aged 30 to 39 in good health and CMV-seronegative. Both conserved end residues are part of each CDR3. Each record gives: D gene, J gene, V gene, clone size, CDR3 protein, CDR3 DNA. The D gene is left open where the match is weak. Expanded clones get a size class; other rows say once, few or many, or leave the size out.

D: TRBD2
J: TRBJ2-7
V: TRBV30
size: .
CDR3: CAWSVRGLGLAAQSSYEQYF
DNA: TGTGCCTGGAGTGTAAGGGGCTTGGGGCTAGCGGCGCAGAGCTCCTACGAGCAGTACTTC

D: .
J: TRBJ1-2
V: TRBV4-1
size: .
CDR3: CASDMGTADNYGYTF
DNA: TGCGCCAGCGATATGGGGACTGCGGATAACTATGGCTACACCTTC

D: .
J: TRBJ1-5
V: TRBV28
size: .
CDR3: CASSPGQIYSNQPQHF
DNA: TGTGCCAGCAGCCCGGGACAAATCTATAGCAATCAGCCCCAGCATTTT

D: TRBD1
J: TRBJ2-7
V: TRBV5-1
size: once
CDR3: CASSLGGTGRNEQYF
DNA: TGCGCCAGCAGCTTGGGTGGGACAGGGAGGAACGAGCAGTACTTC

D: TRBD2
J: TRBJ2-3
V: TRBV5-1
size: .
CDR3: CASSLGAGGPDTQYF
DNA: TGCGCCAGCAGCTTGGGAGCGGGAGGGCCAGATACGCAGTATTTT

D: TRBD1
J: TRBJ2-5
V: TRBV27
size: .
CDR3: CASRPTGVRETQYF
DNA: TGTGCCAGCAGGCCGACAGGGGTTCGGGAGACCCAGTACTTC

D: .
J: TRBJ2-7
V: TRBV13
size: .
CDR3: CASSLGPGLMYEQYF
DNA: TGTGCCAGCAGCTTAGGTCCGGGTCTGATGTACGAGCAGTACTTC

D: TRBD2
J: TRBJ2-1
V: TRBV4-2
size: once
CDR3: CASSQELGGGGHEQFF
DNA: TGTGCCAGCAGCCAAGAATTGGGGGGGGGTGGCCATGAGCAGTTCTTC

D: TRBD1
J: TRBJ1-5
V: TRBV18
size: .
CDR3: CASSPGTGEYQPQHF
DNA: TGTGCCAGCTCACCGGGGACAGGGGAATATCAGCCCCAGCATTTT

D: .
J: TRBJ1-1
V: TRBV7-9
size: .
CDR3: CASSLGQTTVGGEAFF
DNA: TGTGCCAGCAGCTTAGGGCAGACCACCGTAGGGGGTGAAGCTTTCTTT

D: TRBD1
J: TRBJ2-7
V: TRBV2
size: .
CDR3: CASSADGTGTYEQYF
DNA: TGTGCCAGCAGCGCCGATGGGACAGGAACCTACGAGCAGTACTTC

D: .
J: TRBJ1-1
V: TRBV7-3
size: few
CDR3: CASSWGGGTEAFF
DNA: TGTGCCAGCAGCTGGGGGGGCGGCACTGAAGCTTTCTTT

D: TRBD1
J: TRBJ1-2
V: TRBV19
size: .
CDR3: CASSSPGQGRGYTF
DNA: TGTGCCAGTAGTTCCCCGGGACAGGGACGGGGCTACACCTTC

D: .
J: TRBJ1-4
V: TRBV6-1
size: .
CDR3: CASNINGLDVEKLFF
DNA: TGTGCCAGCAATATCAACGGACTAGACGTTGAAAAACTGTTTTTT

D: TRBD1
J: TRBJ2-5
V: TRBV5-1
size: .
CDR3: CASSFRTGGVGEETQYF
DNA: TGCGCCAGCAGCTTCCGGACAGGGGGCGTTGGGGAGGAGACCCAGTACTTC

D: TRBD1
J: TRBJ2-3
V: TRBV19
size: .
CDR3: CASSPRTGVTDTQYF
DNA: TGTGCCAGTAGCCCGCGGACAGGGGTAACAGATACGCAGTATTTT

D: .
J: TRBJ1-5
V: TRBV6-4
size: once
CDR3: CASSEGGNQPQHF
DNA: TGTGCCAGCAGTGAGGGAGGGAATCAGCCCCAGCATTTT

D: .
J: TRBJ2-1
V: TRBV4-2
size: .
CDR3: CASSQDLGSYEQFF
DNA: TGTGCCAGCAGCCAAGATCTGGGTAGCTATGAGCAGTTCTTC

D: .
J: TRBJ1-2
V: TRBV30
size: .
CDR3: CAWNVDSWASYTF
DNA: TGTGCCTGGAACGTTGACAGTTGGGCGAGCTACACCTTC

D: TRBD1
J: TRBJ1-2
V: TRBV7-3
size: .
CDR3: CASSPTGNYGYTF
DNA: TGTGCCAGCAGCCCGACAGGGAACTATGGCTACACCTTC

D: .
J: TRBJ2-1
V: TRBV5-1
size: .
CDR3: CASSLDGGTYNEQFF
DNA: TGCGCCAGCAGCTTGGATGGCGGAACGTACAATGAGCAGTTCTTC

D: TRBD2
J: TRBJ2-1
V: TRBV14
size: .
CDR3: CASSQVSLGLAGVSNEQFF
DNA: TGTGCCAGCAGCCAAGTTTCGTTGGGACTAGCGGGAGTGTCCAATGAGCAGTTCTTC

D: .
J: TRBJ1-1
V: TRBV28
size: .
CDR3: CASSFGVPGAFF
DNA: TGTGCCAGCAGTTTCGGAGTGCCAGGGGCTTTCTTT

D: TRBD2
J: TRBJ2-7
V: TRBV5-4
size: .
CDR3: CASSTGLAGDDEQYF
DNA: TGTGCCAGCAGCACCGGACTAGCGGGAGACGACGAGCAGTACTTC

D: TRBD1
J: TRBJ2-1
V: TRBV6-6
size: .
CDR3: CASREGQGGNEQFF
DNA: TGTGCCAGCAGGGAGGGACAGGGAGGGAATGAGCAGTTCTTC

D: TRBD2
J: TRBJ2-7
V: TRBV18
size: .
CDR3: CASSPRGLAADEQYF
DNA: TGTGCCAGCTCACCACGGGGACTAGCTGCCGACGAGCAGTACTTC

D: TRBD2
J: TRBJ2-5
V: TRBV10-2
size: .
CDR3: CASSDWGGQETQYF
DNA: TGCGCCAGCAGTGATTGGGGGGGACAAGAGACCCAGTACTTC

D: TRBD2
J: TRBJ2-5
V: TRBV12-5
size: .
CDR3: CASGLVLRPGGETQYF
DNA: TGTGCTAGTGGTTTGGTCCTAAGACCGGGGGGGGAGACCCAGTACTTC

D: .
J: TRBJ2-2
V: TRBV10-2
size: .
CDR3: CASASLGASVGELFF
DNA: TGCGCCAGCGCCTCCCTTGGGGCTAGCGTTGGGGAGCTGTTTTTT

D: TRBD1
J: TRBJ2-2
V: TRBV28
size: .
CDR3: CAIGTGYTGELFF
DNA: TGTGCCATAGGGACAGGCTACACCGGGGAGCTGTTTTTT

D: TRBD1
J: TRBJ1-2
V: TRBV28
size: once
CDR3: CASSTPGQVLFTF
DNA: TGTGCCAGCAGTACCCCGGGACAGGTCTTATTCACCTTC

D: TRBD1
J: TRBJ1-1
V: TRBV7-8
size: once
CDR3: CASSLAGTGNTEAFF
DNA: TGTGCCAGCAGCTTAGCGGGGACAGGGAACACTGAAGCTTTCTTT

D: TRBD1
J: TRBJ1-2
V: TRBV27
size: .
CDR3: CASRRQGNNYGYTF
DNA: TGTGCCAGCAGACGACAGGGAAATAACTATGGCTACACCTTC

D: TRBD2
J: TRBJ2-7
V: TRBV2
size: .
CDR3: CRMWGRRTSGRVSYEQYF
DNA: TGTCGCATGTGGGGAAGACGGACTAGCGGGAGGGTTTCCTACGAGCAGTACTTC

D: .
J: TRBJ1-6
V: TRBV19
size: once
CDR3: CASSMSGGAPPLHF
DNA: TGTGCCAGCAGTATGTCCGGCGGTGCACCACCCCTCCACTTT

D: .
J: TRBJ2-5
V: TRBV19
size: .
CDR3: CASSNAGWETQYF
DNA: TGTGCCAGTAGTAATGCAGGGTGGGAGACCCAGTACTTC

D: .
J: TRBJ2-1
V: TRBV6-1
size: .
CDR3: CASTEESGSYNEQFF
DNA: TGTGCCAGCACGGAGGAATCGGGCTCCTACAATGAGCAGTTCTTC

D: TRBD1
J: TRBJ2-1
V: TRBV14
size: .
CDR3: CASSQVSPGTGVHEQFF
DNA: TGTGCCAGCAGCCAAGTCTCCCCCGGGACAGGAGTTCATGAGCAGTTCTTC

D: TRBD1
J: TRBJ1-2
V: TRBV28
size: .
CDR3: CASRTGAAHPTNYGYTF
DNA: TGTGCCAGCAGGACAGGGGCCGCCCACCCCACTAACTATGGCTACACCTTC

D: .
J: TRBJ2-5
V: TRBV6-7
size: .
CDR3: CASITSLLAGGETQYF
DNA: TGTGCCAGCATCACCTCGTTGCTAGCCGGTGGGGAGACCCAGTACTTC

D: TRBD2
J: TRBJ2-5
V: TRBV9
size: .
CDR3: CASTPGGGLETQYF
DNA: TGTGCCAGCACCCCCGGGGGGGGTTTAGAGACCCAGTACTTC

D: TRBD1
J: TRBJ1-1
V: TRBV6-1
size: many
CDR3: CASKGQIIKAFF
DNA: TGTGCCAGCAAGGGACAGATAATTAAAGCTTTCTTT

D: .
J: TRBJ2-7
V: TRBV6-5
size: .
CDR3: CASRLTGSSYEQYF
DNA: TGTGCCAGCAGGCTCACAGGGTCTTCCTACGAGCAGTACTTC